Sequencing of this TCR beta chain was carried out in a study of T cell repertoires in cytomegalovirus infection (dated by TCRdb to the late 2010s). Context from the whole study: Peptide stimulations targeted recently identified HLA-C-restricted CMV epitopes, whose presentation resists viral immunomodulation, together with well-studied HLA-B-restricted epitopes. Donor HLA type was relevant to the analysis, because carriage of CMV infection together with the matching HLA type was indicated by public TCR beta signatures.

Regarding this clonotype: No cognate antigen has been identified for it. Nothing much larger sits one base from this clone, and base qualities are not available.

The germline V gene supplies CDR1 SGHVT and CDR2 SQSDAQ. V lost 4 bases and J lost 4 bases, and the count of bases not matched to a germline gene is 5. The CDR3 goes from the cysteine to the phenylalanine over 15 residues. Only CDR3 DNA remains: 45 bases, in frame from the first base. Sequencing used an Illumina HiSeq 1500. Clones were called with MiXCR by TCRdb after fastp trimmed the public reads at Q25, and only in-frame beta chains were retained. One record per CDR3 amino acid sequence lists the most common genes and DNA. The sample table holds around 340,000 distinct CDR3 sequences, of which 25% to 30% were seen once. Of the sample, 15% to 25% is held by the ten largest clones. The paper as a whole reports these results and caveats: In both this cohort and an independent cohort of 350 to 400 donors, the cumulative frequency of public TCR beta family members distinguished carriers of CMV infection plus the relevant HLA type. The ex vivo response was dominated by HLA-C-restricted CMV-specific TCR beta clonotypes, and the single most frequent clonotype in two of eight donors was supplied by these HLA-C-restricted clonotypes.

The sample's treatment or condition, from its label and the paper: in vitro stimulation with specific CMV peptide epitopes to enrich CMV-specific T cells. The receptor was derived from a human donor in good health (CMV status not recorded). Some clones in this sample may be carry-over from other donors' samples. Sequencing was performed on cultured PBMCs, taken from culture after CMV antigen stimulation. Recombination joined TRBV7-4 with TRBJ2-5; TRBD2 fits 11 bases in the junction. In nucleotides, the sequence is TGTGCCAGCAGCTCTACCGGGACTAGCGGAGAGACCCAGTACTTC. Its translation is CASSSTGTSGETQYF.